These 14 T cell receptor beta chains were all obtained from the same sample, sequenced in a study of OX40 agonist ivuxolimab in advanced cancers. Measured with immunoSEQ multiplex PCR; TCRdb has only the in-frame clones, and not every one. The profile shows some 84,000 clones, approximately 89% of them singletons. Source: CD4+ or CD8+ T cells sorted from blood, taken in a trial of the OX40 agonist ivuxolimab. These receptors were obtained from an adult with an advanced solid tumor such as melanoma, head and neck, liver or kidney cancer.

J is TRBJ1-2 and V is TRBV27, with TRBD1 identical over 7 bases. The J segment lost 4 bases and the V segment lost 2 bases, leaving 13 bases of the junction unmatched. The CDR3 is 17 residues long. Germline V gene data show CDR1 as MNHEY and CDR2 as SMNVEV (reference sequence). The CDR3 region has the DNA TGTGCCAGCAGTTTAAGGGAAGGGAAGGGGGCGGGCTATGGCTACACCTTC. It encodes CASSLREGKGAGYGYTF.

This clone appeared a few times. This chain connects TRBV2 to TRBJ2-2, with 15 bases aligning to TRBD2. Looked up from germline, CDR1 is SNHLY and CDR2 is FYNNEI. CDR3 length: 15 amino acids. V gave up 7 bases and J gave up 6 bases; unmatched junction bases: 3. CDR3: CASTRTSGGAGELFF. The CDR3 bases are TGTGCCAGCACTCGGACTAGCGGGGGGGCCGGGGAGCTGTTTTTT.

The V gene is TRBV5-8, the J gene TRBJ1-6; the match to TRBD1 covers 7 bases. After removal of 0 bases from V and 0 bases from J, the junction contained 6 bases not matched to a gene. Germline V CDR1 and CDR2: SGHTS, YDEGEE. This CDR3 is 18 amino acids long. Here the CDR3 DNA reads TGTGCCAGCAGCTTGGTCAGGGGGGCGAGCTCCTATAATTCACCCCTCCACTTT. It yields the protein CASSLVRGASSYNSPLHF.

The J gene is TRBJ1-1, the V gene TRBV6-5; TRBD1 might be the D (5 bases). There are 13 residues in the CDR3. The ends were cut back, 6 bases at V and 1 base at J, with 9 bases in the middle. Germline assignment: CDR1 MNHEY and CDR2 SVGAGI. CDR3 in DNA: TGTGCCAGCAGCGGACACCCGAACACTGAAGCTTTCTTT. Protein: CASSGHPNTEAFF.

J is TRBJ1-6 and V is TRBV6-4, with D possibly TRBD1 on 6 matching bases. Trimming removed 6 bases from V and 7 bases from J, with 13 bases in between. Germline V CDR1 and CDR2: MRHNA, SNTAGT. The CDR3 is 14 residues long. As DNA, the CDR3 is TGTGCCAGCAGCGTTGGACAGCAGAATTCACCCCTCCACTTT. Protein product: CASSVGQQNSPLHF.

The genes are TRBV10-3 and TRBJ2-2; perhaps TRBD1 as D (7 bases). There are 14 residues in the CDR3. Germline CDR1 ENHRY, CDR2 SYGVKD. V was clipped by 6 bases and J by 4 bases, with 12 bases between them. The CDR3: CAIRRQGGTGELFF. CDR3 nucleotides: TGTGCCATCAGGCGTCAGGGGGGCACCGGGGAGCTGTTTTTT.

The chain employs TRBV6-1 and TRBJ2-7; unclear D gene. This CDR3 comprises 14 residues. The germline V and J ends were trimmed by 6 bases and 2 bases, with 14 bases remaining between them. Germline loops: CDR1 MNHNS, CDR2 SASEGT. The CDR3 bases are TGTGCCAGCAGCCGTTCTCCCACCGCCTACGAGCAGTACTTC. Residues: CASSRSPTAYEQYF.

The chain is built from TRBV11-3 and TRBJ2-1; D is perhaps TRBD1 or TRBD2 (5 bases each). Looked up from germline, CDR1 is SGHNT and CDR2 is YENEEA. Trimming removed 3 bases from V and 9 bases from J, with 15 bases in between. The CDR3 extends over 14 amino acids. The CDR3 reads CASSFGVRGTEQFF. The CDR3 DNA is TGTGCCAGCAGCTTCGGGGTTCGGGGCACTGAGCAGTTCTTC.

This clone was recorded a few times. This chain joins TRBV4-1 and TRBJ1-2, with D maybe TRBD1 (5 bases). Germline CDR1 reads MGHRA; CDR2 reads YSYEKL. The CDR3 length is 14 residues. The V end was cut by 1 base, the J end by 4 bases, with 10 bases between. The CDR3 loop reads CASSQVPGGYGYTF. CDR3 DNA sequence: TGCGCCAGCAGCCAAGTTCCGGGGGGCTATGGCTACACCTTC.

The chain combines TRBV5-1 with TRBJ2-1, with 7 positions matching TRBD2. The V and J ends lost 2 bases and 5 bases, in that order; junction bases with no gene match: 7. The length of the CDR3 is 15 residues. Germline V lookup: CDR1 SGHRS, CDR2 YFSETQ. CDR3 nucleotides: TGCGCCAGCAGCTTAAGACTAGCCGCTAACAATGAGCAGTTCTTC. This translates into CASSLRLAANNEQFF.

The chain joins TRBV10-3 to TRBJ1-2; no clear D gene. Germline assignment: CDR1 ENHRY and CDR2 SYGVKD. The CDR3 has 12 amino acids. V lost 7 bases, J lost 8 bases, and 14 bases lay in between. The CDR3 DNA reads TGTGCCATCACGGAGGGAGTCGGGGGCTACACCTTC. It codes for CAITEGVGGYTF.

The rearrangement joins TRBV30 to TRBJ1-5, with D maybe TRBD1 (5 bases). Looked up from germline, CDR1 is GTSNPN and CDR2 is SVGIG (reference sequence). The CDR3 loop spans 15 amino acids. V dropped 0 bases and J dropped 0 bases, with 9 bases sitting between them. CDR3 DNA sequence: TGTGCCTGGAGTGTGCAGGGTAGTAGCAATCAGCCCCAGCATTTT. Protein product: CAWSVQGSSNQPQHF.

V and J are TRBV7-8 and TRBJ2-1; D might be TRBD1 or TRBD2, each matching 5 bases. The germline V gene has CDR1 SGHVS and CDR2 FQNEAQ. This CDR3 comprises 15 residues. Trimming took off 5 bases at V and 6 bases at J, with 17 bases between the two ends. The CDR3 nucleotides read TGTGCCAGCAGCCAATACCGGGACGGGTCCAATGAGCAGTTCTTC. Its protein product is CASSQYRDGSNEQFF.

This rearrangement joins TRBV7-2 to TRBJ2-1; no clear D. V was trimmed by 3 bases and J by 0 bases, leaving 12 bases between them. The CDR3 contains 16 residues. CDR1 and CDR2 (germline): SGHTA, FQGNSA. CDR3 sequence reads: CASSFYQRSSYNEQFF. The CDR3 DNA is TGTGCCAGCAGCTTTTATCAACGGAGCTCCTACAATGAGCAGTTCTTC. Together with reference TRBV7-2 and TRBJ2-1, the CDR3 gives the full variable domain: GAGVSQSPSNKVTEKGKDVELRCDPISGHTALYWYRQSLGQGLEFLIYFQGNSAPDKSGLPSDRFSAERTGGSVSTLTIQRTQQEDSAVYLCASSFYQRSSYNEQFFGPGTRLTVL.